A single sample is the source of the 26 T cell receptor beta chains below, sequenced in a study of T cells in Graves' hyperthyroidism and ophthalmopathy. What was amplified from RNA transcripts were TCR beta CDR3 regions. The TCR CDR3 was amplified in a first-round RT-PCR using the HTBI primer set. TCRdb itself ran the multiplex PCR reads through MiXCR, one entry per CDR3 protein. The sample yields over 650,000 distinct CDR3 sequences, around 17% seen once. The sample was blood. The receptors derive from a young man with Graves' hyperthyroidism.

This sequence joins TRBV30 and TRBJ2-5, with 13 bases lining up with TRBD2. CDR1 and CDR2 (germline): GTSNPN, SVGIG (reference sequence). This CDR3 spans 16 amino acids. V lost 0 bases and J lost 5; bases outside the gene matches: 6. In DNA, the CDR3 is TGTGCCTGGAGTGTACAACTAGCGGGGGGGTCGGAGACCCAGTACTTC. Protein sequence: CAWSVQLAGGSETQYF.

V usage is TRBV9 and J usage is TRBJ2-3, with TRBD2 matching over 7 bases. CDR3 length: 14 amino acids. V gave up 4 bases and J gave up 5 bases; unmatched junction bases: 7. Germline loops: CDR1 SGDLS, CDR2 YYNGEE. CDR3 amino acids: CASSPPGEGDTQYF. Here the CDR3 DNA reads TGTGCCAGCAGCCCACCCGGGGAGGGAGATACGCAGTATTTT.

This clonotype was recorded at least ten times. The rearrangement uses TRBV5-1 and TRBJ1-1; perhaps TRBD1 as D (6 bases). The CDR3 is 18 amino acids. V lost 4 bases and J 4 bases, leaving 26 bases between the germline ends. Germline-derived CDR1 and CDR2 are SGHRS and YFSETQ. This chain's CDR3 is CASSREGWSTAGATEAFF. The CDR3 DNA is TGCGCCAGCAGCCGTGAGGGGTGGTCGACAGCGGGGGCCACTGAAGCTTTCTTT.

The sample holds many counts of this clonotype. This chain links TRBV4-3 with TRBJ1-2, with 7 positions matching TRBD1. Germline V gene sequence: CDR1 LGHNA, CDR2 YSLEER. With 2 bases clipped from V and 6 bases from J, the junction kept 6 bases outside the gene matches. CDR3 length: 14 residues. The DNA for the CDR3 is TGCGCCAGCAGCCAATTCCTCCAGGGGGATGGCTACACCTTC. Residues: CASSQFLQGDGYTF.

The chain joins TRBV19 to TRBJ2-1; 10 nucleotides align to TRBD2. The CDR3 is 15 amino acids. In germline, CDR1 is LNHDA, CDR2 SQIVND (reference sequence). V gave up 3 bases and J gave up 8 bases; unmatched junction bases: 7. CDR3 in DNA: TGTGCCAGTAGTATTGTGTCTAGCGGGAGTTATGAGCAGTTCTTC. Protein: CASSIVSSGSYEQFF.

The chain couples TRBV9 to TRBJ2-1; 9 nucleotides match TRBD2. This CDR3 comprises 17 residues. V gave up 4 bases and J gave up 8 bases; unmatched junction bases: 16. The V gene's germline CDR1 is SGDLS and CDR2 YYNGEE. The CDR3: CASSPRPGAGGIYEQFF. In DNA form, the CDR3 reads TGTGCCAGCAGCCCGAGACCCGGAGCGGGAGGTATCTATGAGCAGTTCTTC. Full variable domain (outside the CDR3, taken from reference TRBV9 and TRBJ2-1): DSGVTQTPKHLITATGQRVTLRCSPRSGDLSVYWYQQSLDQGLQFLIQYYNGEERAKGNILERFSAQQFPDLHSELNLSSLELGDSALYFCASSPRPGAGGIYEQFFGPGTRLTVL.

The sample holds a few counts of this clonotype. CDR3 nucleotide sequence: TGTGCCAGCAGCCTATTGGGAGGAATCCCTACGCAGTATTTT. Translated, it gives CASSLLGGIPTQYF. V gene TRBV14 combines with J gene TRBJ2-3, with D perhaps TRBD2 (6 bases). Germline CDR1 is SGHDN and CDR2 is FVKESK. V was cut by 4 bases and J by 8 bases, with 16 bases left in between. The CDR3 contains 14 residues.

The table lists this clonotype with a count of one. The chain is built from TRBV9 and TRBJ2-7; D may be TRBD1 (7 bases). Germline V gene lookup returns CDR1 SGDLS and CDR2 YYNGEE. The CDR3 covers 15 residues. V lost 3 bases and J 3 bases, leaving 16 bases between the germline ends. CDR3 in amino acids: CASSAAQGGNYEQYF. The CDR3 nucleotides read TGTGCCAGCAGCGCGGCGCAGGGGGGAAACTACGAGCAGTACTTC.

This clonotype was found many times. This sequence joins TRBV12-3 or TRBV12-4 and TRBJ2-7; 8 bases agree with TRBD1. The trim removed 6 bases at V and 4 bases at J, leaving 11 bases unmatched. The CDR3 has 15 amino acids. This chain's CDR3 is CASSPDRGLRYEQYF. CDR3 nucleotide sequence: TGTGCCAGCAGCCCTGACAGGGGCTTGAGGTACGAGCAGTACTTC.

The V gene is TRBV3-1, the J gene TRBJ1-5; D is undetermined. The CDR3 covers 15 residues. Germline CDR1 is LGHDT and CDR2 is YNNKEL (reference sequence). Trimming pared 4 bases from V and 3 bases from J, leaving 13 bases between. The CDR3 DNA sequence: TGTGCCAGCAGCCGGAGGTTGGGGTTCAATCAGCCCCAGCATTTT. It translates to CASSRRLGFNQPQHF. Based on the CDR3 plus reference TRBV3-1 and TRBJ1-5, the full variable domain is DTAVSQTPKYLVTQMGNDKSIKCEQNLGHDTMYWYKQDSKKFLKIMFSYNNKELIINETVPNRFSPKSPDKAHLNLHINSLELGDSAVYFCASSRRLGFNQPQHFGDGTRLSIL.

This clonotype was seen many times. The chain recombines TRBV7-2 with TRBJ1-4; D is uncertain. The CDR3 has 11 amino acids. Germline values: CDR1 SGHTA, CDR2 FQGNSA. V was shortened by 5 bases and J by 6 bases, with 4 bases between the two germline ends. The CDR3 here is CASSRDEKLFF. CDR3 coding DNA: TGTGCCAGCAGCCGGGATGAAAAACTGTTTTTT.

This chain connects TRBV28 to TRBJ2-1, with D perhaps matching TRBD2 (5 bases). CDR3 length: 18 amino acids. V gave up 4 bases and J gave up 0 bases, with 19 bases separating them. Per germline, CDR1 MDHEN and CDR2 SYDVKM. CDR3 in DNA: TGTGCCAGCAGTTCGTTCCGGACTCTAATTAGCTCCTACAATGAGCAGTTCTTC. Protein sequence: CASSSFRTLISSYNEQFF.

The CDR3, as DNA: TGTGCCAGCAGCCCCGGGACATATGGGGATACGCAGTATTTT. Protein product: CASSPGTYGDTQYF. This chain joins TRBV6-1 and TRBJ2-3, with D perhaps TRBD1 (6 bases). Per the germline V gene, CDR1 is MNHNS and CDR2 is SASEGT. This CDR3 is built from 14 residues. Deletions cut 6 bases from V and 6 bases from J, with 16 bases between.

This chain uses TRBV15 with TRBJ2-1; 7 bases match TRBD1. The germline gives CDR1 LNHNV, CDR2 YYDKDF (reference sequence). The J segment lost 8 bases and the V segment lost 3 bases, leaving 7 bases of the junction unmatched. This CDR3 has 14 amino acids. CDR3 loop: CATSSRDSDYEQFF. CDR3 nucleotide sequence: TGTGCCACCAGCAGCCGGGACAGTGACTATGAGCAGTTCTTC.

This clonotype has only a few counts. Possible read error: a much larger clone is one base away. The rearrangement uses TRBV12-3 or TRBV12-4 and TRBJ2-7; TRBD2 matches at 11 bases. CDR3 length: 15 amino acids. The CDR3: CVSSSLAGGAYEQYF. The CDR3 DNA follows: TGTGTCAGCAGTTCTCTAGCGGGAGGAGCCTACGAGCAGTACTTC.

In regard to this clonotype: A much larger clonotype is one base distant, so this may be a read error. This chain links TRBV28 with TRBJ2-7; the D gene is possibly TRBD2 (5 bases). V was trimmed by 5 bases and J by 4 bases, leaving 18 bases between them. Germline V gene lookup returns CDR1 MDHEN and CDR2 SYDVKM. CDR3 length equals 15 residues. The CDR3 DNA reads as TGTGCCAGCAGTGCCGCCGGGATAGGGCGGTACGAGCAGTACTTC. As protein: CASSAAGIGRYEQYF.

The rearrangement joins TRBV12-3 or TRBV12-4 to TRBJ2-1; weak D call: TRBD1 (5 bases). The CDR3 spans 14 residues. The V gene lost 1 base and the J gene lost 9 bases, with 13 bases spanning the gap. Here the CDR3 reads CASSLGGQPSEQFF. CDR3 nucleotide sequence: TGTGCCAGCAGTTTAGGAGGACAACCCAGTGAGCAGTTCTTC.

The chain has TRBV10-3 and TRBJ2-5; D tentatively fits TRBD1 or TRBD2 (5 bases each). The CDR3 runs 11 residues. The V and J ends lost 8 bases and 5 bases respectively, with 9 bases between them. CDR1 is ENHRY, CDR2 SYGVKD, per germline. The CDR3 spells CAIGTGETQYF. The CDR3 coding sequence is TGTGCCATCGGGACCGGCGAGACCCAGTACTTC.

At least ten counts were recorded for this clonotype. The chain combines TRBV28 with TRBJ1-1; D might be TRBD1 (5 bases). In germline, CDR1 is MDHEN, CDR2 SYDVKM. The length of the CDR3 is 12 residues. V lost 3 bases to trimming and J lost 10 bases, with 12 bases between them. The CDR3 nucleotides read TGTGCCAGCAGTTTGACCGGGGGTGCAGCTTTCTTT. This sequence encodes CASSLTGGAAFF. Full variable domain (rest looked up from reference TRBV28 and TRBJ1-1): DVKVTQSSRYLVKRTGEKVFLECVQDMDHENMFWYRQDPGLGLRLIYFSYDVKMKEKGDIPEGYSVSREKKERFSLILESASTNQTSMYLCASSLTGGAAFFGQGTRLTVV.

This clonotype was counted a few times. V and J are TRBV10-3 and TRBJ1-1; 7 nucleotides align to TRBD1. The CDR3 consists of 13 residues. Germline lookup yields CDR1 ENHRY and CDR2 SYGVKD. After removal of 10 bases from V and 0 bases from J, the junction contained 5 bases not matched to a gene. CDR3 loop: CANRDSLNTEAFF. DNA for the CDR3: TGTGCCAACCGGGACAGCCTGAACACTGAAGCTTTCTTT.

The chain has TRBV19 and TRBJ1-2, with D tentatively TRBD1 (5 bases). Deletions cut 8 bases from V and 4 bases from J, with 23 bases between. The CDR3 sequence is 16 residues long. The germline V gene has CDR1 LNHDA and CDR2 SQIVND (reference sequence). For the CDR3, the DNA is TGTGCCAGTTCCGTACGACCCGCGAGGGGAGGCTATGGCTACACCTTC. It specifies CASSVRPARGGYGYTF.

There are many counts of this clonotype. The V gene is TRBV7-9, the J gene TRBJ2-5; D might be TRBD1 (7 bases). CDR3 size: 14 residues. Germline CDR1 SEHNR, CDR2 FQNEAQ (reference sequence). The V end lost 4 bases, the J end lost 2 bases, and 11 bases lay between the germline ends. The CDR3 spells CASSSAGGQETQYF. The CDR3 coding sequence is TGTGCCAGCAGCTCGGCAGGGGGGCAAGAGACCCAGTACTTC. Together with reference TRBV7-9 and TRBJ2-5, the CDR3 gives the full variable domain: DTGVSQNPRHKITKRGQNVTFRCDPISEHNRLYWYRQTLGQGPEFLTYFQNEAQLEKSRLLSDRFSAERPKGSFSTLEIQRTEQGDSAMYLCASSSAGGQETQYFGPGTRLLVL.

In this sample, this clonotype turned up once. One end of the junction fails to match germline, which may point to a read error. The chain carries TRBV29-1 and TRBJ2-1; the match to TRBD2 covers 16 bases. In germline, CDR1 is SQVTM, CDR2 ANQGSEA. This CDR3 region has 16 residues. The CDR3 DNA sequence: TGCAGCGCCGCCGGGACTAGCGGGAGGGCCTACGATGAGCAGTTCTTC. Translation gives CSAAGTSGRAYDEQFF.

Ten or more counts support this clonotype. The gene calls are TRBV11-3 and TRBJ2-1, with 9 bases lining up with TRBD2. J was trimmed by 5 bases and V by 4 bases; bases with no gene match: 12. The CDR3 is 17 residues long. CDR1 and CDR2 from the germline V gene are SGHNT and YENEEA. Written as DNA, the CDR3 is TGTGCCAGCAGCTCCGCCCTCCTAGCGGGATCGAACAATGAGCAGTTCTTC. Amino acids: CASSSALLAGSNNEQFF.

The chain couples TRBV9 to TRBJ2-3; either TRBD1 or TRBD2 may supply D (6 bases each). This CDR3 comprises 16 residues. Germline CDR1 is SGDLS and CDR2 is YYNGEE. Between the trimmed V and J ends, which lost 3 bases and 0 bases, there was a span of 14 bases. The CDR3 loop reads CASSDGGGPSTDTQYF. CDR3 in DNA: TGTGCCAGCAGCGACGGTGGGGGGCCGAGCACAGATACGCAGTATTTT.

This clonotype was detected only a few times. The junction differs from germline at one of its ends, possibly a read error. V gene TRBV7-9 combines with J gene TRBJ1-5; tentatively, D is TRBD1 (6 bases). The CDR3 runs to 13 residues. Germline V gene sequence: CDR1 SEHNR, CDR2 FQNEAQ (reference sequence). The CDR3 reads CASSPGGNQSQHF. DNA of the CDR3: TGTGCCAGCAGCCCTGGGGGCAATCAGTCCCAGCATTTT. Full variable domain (outside the CDR3, taken from reference TRBV7-9 and TRBJ1-5): DTGVSQNPRHKITKRGQNVTFRCDPISEHNRLYWYRQTLGQGPEFLTYFQNEAQLEKSRLLSDRFSAERPKGSFSTLEIQRTEQGDSAMYLCASSPGGNQSQHFGDGTRLSIL.